Shown below are 25 T cell receptor beta chains from a single sample sequenced in a study of tumor and adjacent non-tumor tissue in lung cancer. The library came from three nested PCR rounds adapted from ARM-PCR protocols. TCRdb reprocessed the multiplex PCR reads via MiXCR and lists one record per CDR3 protein. The sample consists of 120,000 or so distinct CDR3 sequences, roughly 67% of them appearing once. RNA was extracted from bulk tissue without any cell sorting. Sample: lung tumor tissue. The origin of the receptors is a man aged 25-40 years with non-small cell lung cancer.

Points on this clonotype: With a much larger clone just one base away, this may be a read error. The chain is built from TRBV6-6 and TRBJ1-5; TRBD1 matches 8 bases. Germline CDR1 and CDR2: MNHNY and SVGAGI (reference sequence). The CDR3 contains 15 residues. CDR3 amino acids: CASRRDRGSNHPQHF. The DNA for the CDR3 is TGTGCCAGCAGACGTGACAGGGGCAGCAATCATCCCCAGCATTTT.

The chain recombines TRBV7-6 with TRBJ2-7; 9 bases match TRBD1. J was trimmed by 0 bases and V by 6 bases; bases with no gene match: 0. Per the germline V gene, CDR1 is SGHVS and CDR2 is FNYEAQ. The CDR3 runs 13 residues. The chain's CDR3 is CASRGQGSYEQYF. The DNA of the CDR3 is TGTGCCAGCAGGGGACAGGGCTCCTACGAGCAGTACTTC. The variable domain in full, with the rest retrieved from reference TRBV7-6 and TRBJ2-7, is GAGVSQSPRYKVTKRGQDVALRCDPISGHVSLYWYRQALGQGPEFLTYFNYEAQQDKSGLPNDRFSAERPEGSISTLTIQRTEQRDSAMYRCASRGQGSYEQYFGPGTRLTVT.

There are many counts of this clonotype. V gene TRBV29-1 combines with J gene TRBJ1-1; D is undetermined. Germline lookup yields CDR1 SQVTM and CDR2 ANQGSEA. The CDR3 loop spans 11 amino acids. V was shortened by 0 bases and J by 10 bases, with 9 bases between the two germline ends. For the CDR3, the DNA is TGCAGCGTTGAAGATGGAATGGGAGCTTTCTTT. Amino acids: CSVEDGMGAFF.

The chain employs TRBV11-2 and TRBJ1-1; perhaps TRBD1 as D (6 bases). This CDR3 is built from 15 residues. Per germline, CDR1 SGHAT and CDR2 FQNNGV. The ends were cut back, 5 bases at V and 0 bases at J, with 13 bases in the middle. The CDR3 nucleotides are TGTGCCAGCAGCCCCTTCGGGGGGCTGAACACTGAAGCTTTCTTT. Protein product: CASSPFGGLNTEAFF.

For this clonotype: Germline and junction disagree at one end, which may indicate a read error. The gene calls are TRBV12-3 or TRBV12-4 and TRBJ2-4; D ambiguous. The CDR3 extends over 12 amino acids. CDR3 DNA sequence: TGTGCCTGCAGCCCCTCGGAGAACACTCAGTACTTC. Protein product: CACSPSENTQYF.

Details on this clonotype: A read error may explain this, as a much larger clone is one base away. The rearrangement uses TRBV12-3 or TRBV12-4 and TRBJ2-3; D may be TRBD2 (6 bases). The CDR3 spans 13 residues. The germline V and J ends were trimmed by 5 bases and 3 bases, with 9 bases remaining between them. CDR3 protein: CASSPRGTDTQYF. The CDR3 DNA is TGTGCCAGCAGTCCCCGGGGGACAGATACGCAGTATTTT.

This clonotype was seen a few times. This chain connects TRBV5-6 to TRBJ2-7; D may be TRBD2 (6 bases). Germline V gene sequence: CDR1 SGHDT, CDR2 YYEEEE. Trimming removed 0 bases at V and 1 base at J, with 14 bases between. The CDR3 is 16 residues long. CDR3 sequence: CASSLGAAGRSYEQYF. CDR3 nucleotides: TGTGCCAGCAGCTTGGGGGCCGCGGGGCGATCCTACGAGCAGTACTTC.

The V and J genes are TRBV12-3 or TRBV12-4 and TRBJ2-3; TRBD2 matches 7 bases. The CDR3 covers 15 residues. V gave up 0 bases and J gave up 12 bases; unmatched junction bases: 12. The CDR3 nucleotides are TGTGCCAGCAGTTTAGCGGGAGGGCCCGCAGATAACCAGTATTTT. It encodes CASSLAGGPADNQYF.

This clonotype was counted many times. The chain couples TRBV29-1 to TRBJ2-7, with 8 bases that match TRBD1. After removal of 4 bases from V and 2 bases from J, the junction contained 10 bases not matched to a gene. The CDR3 is made up of 15 amino acids. Germline loops: CDR1 SQVTM, CDR2 ANQGSEA. DNA for the CDR3: TGCAGCGTTGTGGCAGGGGGCAGATTTGCCTACGAGCAGTACTTC. Protein product: CSVVAGGRFAYEQYF.

Remarks on this clonotype: Relative to the germline gene, one junction end is altered; a read error may explain this. The chain employs TRBV20-1 and TRBJ2-2; 8 bases agree with TRBD2. The CDR3 is made up of 15 amino acids. The germline CDR1 and CDR2 sequences are DFQATT and SNEGSKA (reference sequence). The DNA for the CDR3 is TGTAGTGTTAAGACGGGGGGGGCGGGCACCGGGGAGCTGTTTTTT. Its translation is CSVKTGGAGTGELFF.

Turning to this clonotype: The junction departs from germline at one end; a sequencing error may be responsible. This chain joins TRBV20-1 and TRBJ2-3; TRBD2 agrees at 11 bases. The CDR3 is 11 residues long. Germline values: CDR1 DFQATT, CDR2 SNEGSKA (reference sequence). This chain's CDR3 is CNASGRDTQYF. The CDR3, as DNA: TGTAATGCTAGCGGGAGGGATACGCAGTATTTT.

V usage is TRBV4-1 and J usage is TRBJ1-5; D uncertain. CDR3 size: 14 residues. Trimming cost V 0 bases and J 7 bases, with 10 bases left between them. Germline V gives CDR1 MGHRA, CDR2 YSYEKL. The CDR3 loop is CASSQEPGKQPQHF. The CDR3 DNA reads TGCGCCAGCAGCCAAGAACCGGGGAAACAGCCCCAGCATTTT.

The rearrangement uses TRBV14 and TRBJ2-3; the match to TRBD1 covers 9 bases. V lost 8 bases, J lost 1 base, and 1 base stayed unmatched. This CDR3 comprises 13 residues. Germline CDR1 is SGHDN and CDR2 is FVKESK. The CDR3 sequence: CASGDRGTDTQYF. For the CDR3, the DNA is TGTGCCAGCGGGGACAGGGGCACAGATACGCAGTATTTT.

Worth noting for this clonotype: This clone may be a read error of a much larger clone one base away. This rearrangement joins TRBV6-1 to TRBJ1-1; the D gene is possibly TRBD1 (5 bases). Looked up from germline, CDR1 is MNHNS and CDR2 is SASEGT. Trimming pared 10 bases from V and 4 bases from J, leaving 16 bases between. The CDR3 has 13 amino acids. CDR3 sequence (DNA): TGTGCCATACAGGACCGTCGACCCACTGAAGCTTTCTTT. Translating gives CAIQDRRPTEAFF.

Concerning this clonotype itself: At one of its ends the junction is not consistent with the germline gene, which may arise from a read error. The V gene is TRBV12-3 or TRBV12-4, the J gene TRBJ2-7, with 8 bases matching TRBD2. This CDR3 is built from 14 residues. This CDR3 is CASRRVAGSGEHYF. DNA of the CDR3: TGTGCCAGCAGAAGAGTAGCGGGGTCTGGGGAGCATTACTTC.

Points on this clonotype: This may arise from a read error, as a much more abundant clone is one base away. CDR3 coding DNA: TGCAGCGTGGGGGACCAAAGCTATGACTACACCTTC. Its protein product is CSVGDQSYDYTF. The chain is built from TRBV29-1 and TRBJ1-2; possible D gene TRBD1, 5 bases. The CDR3 extends over 12 amino acids. The germline V gene has CDR1 SQVTM and CDR2 ANQGSEA. The variable domain in full, with the rest retrieved from reference TRBV29-1 and TRBJ1-2, is SAVISQKPSRDICQRGTSLTIQCQVDSQVTMMFWYRQQPGQSLTLIATANQGSEATYESGFVIDKFPISRPNLTFSTLTVSNMSPEDSSIYLCSVGDQSYDYTFGSGTRLTVV.

On this clonotype: A much bigger clone sits one base away, suggesting this may be a read error. This chain links TRBV12-3 or TRBV12-4 with TRBJ2-5; D gene uncertain. The ends were cut back, 7 bases at V and 5 bases at J, with 17 bases in the middle. The length of the CDR3 is 14 residues. The CDR3 DNA sequence: TGTGCCAGCAATGCCGGATCAAGCGAGGAGACCCAGTACTTC. Its translation is CASNAGSSEETQYF.

About this clonotype: Sequence at one end of the junction differs from germline and may be a read error. The chain couples TRBV11-2 to TRBJ1-1; D unresolved. CDR3 length: 14 amino acids. Germline V gene sequence: CDR1 SGHAT, CDR2 FQNNGV. The CDR3 spells CAGSRGRANTEAFF. For the CDR3, the DNA is TGTGCCGGCAGCAGAGGACGGGCGAACACTGAAGCTTTCTTT.

Turning to this clonotype: A read error may account for a junction end that differs from germline. This chain uses TRBV11-3 with TRBJ2-3; 7 positions agree with TRBD2. Per the germline V gene, CDR1 is SGHNT and CDR2 is YENEEA. There are 16 residues in the CDR3. This CDR3 reads CASSSPGRGDTDTQYF. The CDR3 nucleotides read TGTGCCAGTAGCTCCCCAGGTCGGGGGGACACAGATACGCAGTATTTT.

This clonotype occurred many times. The chain joins TRBV29-1 to TRBJ1-6; weak D call: TRBD1 (6 bases). The germline V gene has CDR1 SQVTM and CDR2 ANQGSEA. The V and J ends lost 6 bases and 5 bases respectively, with 11 bases between them. This CDR3 is 13 amino acids long. Here the CDR3 DNA reads TGCAGCGTAAGACAGGACAATAATTCACCCCTCCACTTT. Translating it yields CSVRQDNNSPLHF.

Of note for this clonotype: A clone one base away is much larger, so this may be a read error. The V gene is TRBV12-3 or TRBV12-4, the J gene TRBJ1-1, with TRBD1 as a possible D gene (5 bases). CDR3 length: 13 amino acids. V shed 6 bases and J shed 6 bases, with 14 bases lying between them. The CDR3 loop reads CASRIGARAEAFF. The CDR3 DNA reads TGTGCCAGCAGAATAGGGGCTAGGGCTGAAGCTTTCTTT.

With regard to this clonotype: At one boundary the junction diverges from the germline segment, which might be a read error. The gene calls are TRBV20-1 and TRBJ2-2; 7 positions agree with TRBD2. Germline V gives CDR1 DFQATT, CDR2 SNEGSKA (reference sequence). The CDR3 contains 13 residues. The CDR3 DNA reads as TGCAGAGCTAGCGGTCAGTCGACCGGGGTGCTGTTTTTT. It codes for CRASGQSTGVLFF.

The chain links TRBV13 to TRBJ2-7; D call uncertain. The CDR3 consists of 15 residues. Trimming removed 0 bases from V and 0 bases from J, with 9 bases in between. CDR1 and CDR2 from the germline V gene are PRHDT and FYEKMQ (reference sequence). The CDR3 protein is CASSLGQVASYEQYF. The CDR3 DNA is TGTGCCAGCAGCTTAGGCCAGGTAGCCTCCTACGAGCAGTACTTC.

With respect to this clonotype: The CDR3 does not close with the conserved phenylalanine or tryptophan, likely indicating a read error. This chain links TRBV5-4 with TRBJ2-7, with 8 nucleotides matching TRBD1. The CDR3 totals 15 residues. V gave up 3 bases and J gave up 2 bases; unmatched junction bases: 7. The germline V gene has CDR1 SGHNT and CDR2 YYREEE (reference sequence). This chain's CDR3 is CASSWGTGLPYEQYI. In DNA form, the CDR3 reads TGTGCCAGCAGCTGGGGGACAGGCCTCCCCTACGAGCAGTACATC.

This clonotype was found once. This chain uses TRBV6-2 or TRBV6-3 with TRBJ1-2, with a tentative D call TRBD1 (5 bases). The V and J ends lost 6 bases and 14 bases respectively, with 22 bases between them. Germline CDR1 MNHEY, CDR2 SVGEGT. There are 13 residues in the CDR3. As DNA, the CDR3 is TGTGCCAGCAGACCTTCGGGGACGGGTGGCTGGACCTTC. Protein product: CASRPSGTGGWTF.